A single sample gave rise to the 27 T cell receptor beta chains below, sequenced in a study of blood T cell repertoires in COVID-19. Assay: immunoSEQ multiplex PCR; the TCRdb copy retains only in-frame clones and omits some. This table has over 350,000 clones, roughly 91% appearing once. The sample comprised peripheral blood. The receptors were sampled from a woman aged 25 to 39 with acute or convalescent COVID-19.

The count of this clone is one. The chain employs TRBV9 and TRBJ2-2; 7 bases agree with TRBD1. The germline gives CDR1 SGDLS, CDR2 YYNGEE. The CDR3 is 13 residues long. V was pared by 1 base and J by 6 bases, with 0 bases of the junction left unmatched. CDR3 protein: CASSVQGAGELFF. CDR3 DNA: TGTGCCAGCAGCGTACAGGGGGCCGGGGAGCTGTTTTTT.

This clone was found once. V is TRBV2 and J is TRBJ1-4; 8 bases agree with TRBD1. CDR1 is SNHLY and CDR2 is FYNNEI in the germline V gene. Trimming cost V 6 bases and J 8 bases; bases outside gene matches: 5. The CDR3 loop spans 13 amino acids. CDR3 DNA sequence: TGTGCCAGCAGCTGGACAGGGAACGAAAAACTGTTTTTT. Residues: CASSWTGNEKLFF.

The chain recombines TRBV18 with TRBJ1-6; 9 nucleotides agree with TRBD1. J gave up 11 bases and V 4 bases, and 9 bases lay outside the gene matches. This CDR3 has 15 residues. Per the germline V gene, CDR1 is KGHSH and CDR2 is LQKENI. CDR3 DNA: TGTGCCAGCTCACTCGGACAGGGGAGTGTGACACCCCTCCACTTT. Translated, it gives CASSLGQGSVTPLHF.

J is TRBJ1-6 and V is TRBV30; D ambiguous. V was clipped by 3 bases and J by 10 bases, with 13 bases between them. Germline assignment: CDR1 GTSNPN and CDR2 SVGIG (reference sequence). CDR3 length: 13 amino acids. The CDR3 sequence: CAWSAGLVSPLHF. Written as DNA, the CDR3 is TGTGCCTGGAGCGCCGGACTAGTATCACCCCTCCACTTT.

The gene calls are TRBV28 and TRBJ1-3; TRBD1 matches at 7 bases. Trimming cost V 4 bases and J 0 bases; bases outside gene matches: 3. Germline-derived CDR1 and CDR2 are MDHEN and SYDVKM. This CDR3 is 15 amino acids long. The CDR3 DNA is TGTGCCAGCAGTTACGGACAGGTCTCTGGAAACACCATATATTTT. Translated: CASSYGQVSGNTIYF.

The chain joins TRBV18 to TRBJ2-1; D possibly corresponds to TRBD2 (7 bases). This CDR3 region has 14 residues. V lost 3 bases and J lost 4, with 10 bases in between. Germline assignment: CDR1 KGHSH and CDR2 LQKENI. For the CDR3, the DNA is TGTGCCAGCTCACCGCGGGGGCCTTACAATGAGCAGTTCTTC. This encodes CASSPRGPYNEQFF.

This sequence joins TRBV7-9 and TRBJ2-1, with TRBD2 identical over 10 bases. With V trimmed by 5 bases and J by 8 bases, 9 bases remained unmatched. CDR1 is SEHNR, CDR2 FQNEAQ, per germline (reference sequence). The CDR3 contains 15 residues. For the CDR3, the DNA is TGTGCCAGCAGCGCGGGGACTAGCGTTCTGGATGAGCAGTTCTTC. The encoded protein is CASSAGTSVLDEQFF.

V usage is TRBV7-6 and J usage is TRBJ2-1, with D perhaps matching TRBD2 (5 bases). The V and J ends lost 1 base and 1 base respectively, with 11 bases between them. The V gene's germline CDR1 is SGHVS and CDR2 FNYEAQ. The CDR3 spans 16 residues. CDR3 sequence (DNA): TGTGCCAGCAGCTTAGTCATGGGAGAGTCCTACAATGAGCAGTTCTTC. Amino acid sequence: CASSLVMGESYNEQFF.

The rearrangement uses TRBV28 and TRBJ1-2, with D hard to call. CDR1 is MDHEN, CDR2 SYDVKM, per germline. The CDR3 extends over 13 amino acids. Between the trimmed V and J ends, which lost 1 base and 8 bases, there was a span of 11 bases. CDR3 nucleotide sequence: TGTGCCAGCAGTTTATCGGTCTCTCTAGGCTACACCTTC. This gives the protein CASSLSVSLGYTF.

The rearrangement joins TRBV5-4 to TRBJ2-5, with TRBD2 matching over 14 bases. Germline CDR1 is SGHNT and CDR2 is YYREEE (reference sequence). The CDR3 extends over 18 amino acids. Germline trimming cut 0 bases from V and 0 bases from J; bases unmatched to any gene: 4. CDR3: CASSLGTSGGLYQETQYF. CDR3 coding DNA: TGTGCCAGCAGCTTGGGGACTAGCGGGGGGTTGTACCAAGAGACCCAGTACTTC.

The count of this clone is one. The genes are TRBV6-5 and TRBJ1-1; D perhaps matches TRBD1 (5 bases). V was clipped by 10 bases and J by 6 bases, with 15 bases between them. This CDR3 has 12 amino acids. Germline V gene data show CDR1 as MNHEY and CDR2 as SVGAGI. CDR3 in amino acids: CATHHGGSEAFF. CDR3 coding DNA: TGTGCCACCCACCACGGGGGATCTGAAGCTTTCTTT.

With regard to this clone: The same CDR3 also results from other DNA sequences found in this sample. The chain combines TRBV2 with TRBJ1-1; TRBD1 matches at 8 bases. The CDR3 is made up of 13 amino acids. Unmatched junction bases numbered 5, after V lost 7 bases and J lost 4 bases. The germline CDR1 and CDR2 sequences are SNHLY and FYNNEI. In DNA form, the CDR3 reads TGTGCCAGCACTGGACAGGGAGGCACTGAAGCTTTCTTT. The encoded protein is CASTGQGGTEAFF.

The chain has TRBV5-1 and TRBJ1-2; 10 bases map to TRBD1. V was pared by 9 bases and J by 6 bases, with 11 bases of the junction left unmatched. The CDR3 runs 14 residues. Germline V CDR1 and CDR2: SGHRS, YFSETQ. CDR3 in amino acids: CATRPAGQGHGYTF. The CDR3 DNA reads TGCGCCACTAGGCCGGCGGGACAGGGGCATGGCTACACCTTC.

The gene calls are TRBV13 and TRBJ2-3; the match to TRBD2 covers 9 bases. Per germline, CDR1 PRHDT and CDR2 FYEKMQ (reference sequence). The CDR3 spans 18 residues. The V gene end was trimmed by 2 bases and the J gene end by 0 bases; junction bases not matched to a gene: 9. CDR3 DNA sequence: TGTGCCAGCAGCTTACTAGCGGGGAATCCTCTTAGCACAGATACGCAGTATTTT. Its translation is CASSLLAGNPLSTDTQYF. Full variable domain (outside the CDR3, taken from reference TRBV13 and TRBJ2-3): AAGVIQSPRHLIKEKRETATLKCYPIPRHDTVYWYQQGPGQDPQFLISFYEKMQSDKGSIPDRFSAQQFSDYHSELNMSSLELGDSALYFCASSLLAGNPLSTDTQYFGPGTRLTVL.

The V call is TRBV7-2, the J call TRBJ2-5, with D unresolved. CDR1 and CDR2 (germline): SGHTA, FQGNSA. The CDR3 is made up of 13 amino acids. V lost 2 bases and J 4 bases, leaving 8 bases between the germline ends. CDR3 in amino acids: CASSLSRRETQYF. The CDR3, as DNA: TGTGCCAGCAGCTTAAGTCGCAGAGAGACCCAGTACTTC. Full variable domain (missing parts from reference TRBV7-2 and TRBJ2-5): GAGVSQSPSNKVTEKGKDVELRCDPISGHTALYWYRQSLGQGLEFLIYFQGNSAPDKSGLPSDRFSAERTGGSVSTLTIQRTQQEDSAVYLCASSLSRRETQYFGPGTRLLVL.

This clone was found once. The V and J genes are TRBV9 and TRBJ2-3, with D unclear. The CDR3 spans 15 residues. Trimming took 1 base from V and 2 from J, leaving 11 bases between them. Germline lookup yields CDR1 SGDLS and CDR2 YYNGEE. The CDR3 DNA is TGTGCCAGCAGCGTAAGCGACCTATACACAGATACGCAGTATTTT. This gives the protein CASSVSDLYTDTQYF.

CDR3 region: CASSFRGGAPETQYF. CDR3 nucleotide sequence: TGTGCCAGCAGCTTCCGCGGGGGGGCCCCGGAGACCCAGTACTTC. The chain joins TRBV5-4 to TRBJ2-5; 9 bases agree with TRBD2. The V gene's germline CDR1 is SGHNT and CDR2 YYREEE (reference sequence). V trimming: 2 bases; J trimming: 5 bases; junction bases outside the gene matches: 7. The CDR3 is 15 residues long.

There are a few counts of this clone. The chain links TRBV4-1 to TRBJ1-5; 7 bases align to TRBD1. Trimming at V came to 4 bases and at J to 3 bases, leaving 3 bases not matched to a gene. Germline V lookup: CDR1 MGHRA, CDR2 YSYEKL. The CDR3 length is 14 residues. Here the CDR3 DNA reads TGCGCCAGCAGCCTGGGACAGTTCAATCAGCCCCAGCATTTT. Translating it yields CASSLGQFNQPQHF.

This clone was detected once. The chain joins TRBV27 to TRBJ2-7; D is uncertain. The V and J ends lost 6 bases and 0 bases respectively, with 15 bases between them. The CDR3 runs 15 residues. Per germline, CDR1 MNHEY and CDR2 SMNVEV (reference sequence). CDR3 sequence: CASRAEQRSSYEQYF. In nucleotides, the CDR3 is TGTGCCAGCAGAGCAGAACAAAGGAGCTCCTACGAGCAGTACTTC.

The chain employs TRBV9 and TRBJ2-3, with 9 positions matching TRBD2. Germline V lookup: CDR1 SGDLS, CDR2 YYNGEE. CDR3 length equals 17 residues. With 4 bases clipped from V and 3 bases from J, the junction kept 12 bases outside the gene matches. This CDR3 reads CASSPLGRSGGTDTQYF. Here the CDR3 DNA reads TGTGCCAGCAGCCCCTTGGGCCGTAGCGGGGGTACAGATACGCAGTATTTT. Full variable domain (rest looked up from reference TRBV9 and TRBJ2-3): DSGVTQTPKHLITATGQRVTLRCSPRSGDLSVYWYQQSLDQGLQFLIQYYNGEERAKGNILERFSAQQFPDLHSELNLSSLELGDSALYFCASSPLGRSGGTDTQYFGPGTRLTVL.

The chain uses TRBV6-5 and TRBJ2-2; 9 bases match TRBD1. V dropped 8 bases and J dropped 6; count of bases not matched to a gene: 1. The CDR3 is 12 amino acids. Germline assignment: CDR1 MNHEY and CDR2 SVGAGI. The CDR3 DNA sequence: TGTGCCAGCGGGACAGGGTCCGGGGAGCTGTTTTTT. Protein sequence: CASGTGSGELFF.

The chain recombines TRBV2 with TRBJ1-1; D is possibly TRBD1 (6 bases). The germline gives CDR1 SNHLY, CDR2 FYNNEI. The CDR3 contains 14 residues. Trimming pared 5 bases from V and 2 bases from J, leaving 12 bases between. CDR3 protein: CASSTRTDNTEAFF. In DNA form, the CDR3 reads TGTGCCAGCAGTACGAGGACAGACAACACTGAAGCTTTCTTT.

The chain's CDR3 is CASSLQRGGYTGELFF. In nucleotides, the CDR3 is TGTGCCAGCAGCCTCCAACGGGGGGGTTACACCGGGGAGCTGTTTTTT. This chain links TRBV7-8 with TRBJ2-2, with 8 bases that match TRBD2. The CDR3 has 16 residues. Germline V gene lookup returns CDR1 SGHVS and CDR2 FQNEAQ. V lost 5 bases, J lost 3 bases, and 8 bases stayed unmatched.

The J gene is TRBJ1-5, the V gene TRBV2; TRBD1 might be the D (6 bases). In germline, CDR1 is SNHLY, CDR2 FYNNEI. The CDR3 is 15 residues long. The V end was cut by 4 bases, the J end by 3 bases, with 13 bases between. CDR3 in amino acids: CASSAYRDNNQPQHF. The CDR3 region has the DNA TGTGCCAGCAGTGCATACAGGGACAACAATCAGCCCCAGCATTTT.

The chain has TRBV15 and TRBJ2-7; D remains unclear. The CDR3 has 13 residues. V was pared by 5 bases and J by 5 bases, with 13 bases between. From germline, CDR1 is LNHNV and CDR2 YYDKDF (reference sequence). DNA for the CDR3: TGTGCCACCAGCGACGACAAAGCCCACGAGCAGTACTTC. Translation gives CATSDDKAHEQYF.

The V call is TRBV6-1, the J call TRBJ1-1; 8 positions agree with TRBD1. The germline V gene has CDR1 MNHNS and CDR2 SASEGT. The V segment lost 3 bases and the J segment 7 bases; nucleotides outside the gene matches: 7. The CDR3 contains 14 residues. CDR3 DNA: TGTGCCAGCAGTGATTACCTCGACAGGGGTGAAGCTTTCTTT. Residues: CASSDYLDRGEAFF.

CDR3 coding DNA: TGTGCCAGCAGTCCCCTCAGGCTTACAGGGCAGTCGCAGCCCCAGCATTTT. This sequence encodes CASSPLRLTGQSQPQHF. This chain joins TRBV2 and TRBJ1-5, with D possibly matching TRBD1 (6 bases). The germline V and J ends were trimmed by 5 bases and 7 bases, with 24 bases remaining between them. CDR1 is SNHLY and CDR2 is FYNNEI in the germline V gene. The CDR3 has 17 amino acids.